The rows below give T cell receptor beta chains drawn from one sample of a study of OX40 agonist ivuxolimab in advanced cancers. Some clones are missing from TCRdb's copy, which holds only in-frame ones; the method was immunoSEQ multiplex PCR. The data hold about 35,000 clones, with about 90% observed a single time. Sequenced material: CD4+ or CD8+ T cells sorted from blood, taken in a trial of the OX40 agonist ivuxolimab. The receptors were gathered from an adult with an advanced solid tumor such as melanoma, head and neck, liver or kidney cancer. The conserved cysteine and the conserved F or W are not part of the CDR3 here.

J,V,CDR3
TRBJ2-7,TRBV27,ASREGLAGDYEQY
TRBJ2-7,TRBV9,ASSVAGQGSYEQY
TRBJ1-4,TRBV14,ASSPSGHWEKLF
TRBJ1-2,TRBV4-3,ASSQEQTGFYGYT
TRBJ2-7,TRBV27,ASSPGTVYEQY
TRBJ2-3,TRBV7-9,ASSSFGRSDTQY
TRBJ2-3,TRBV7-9,ASITSGRLADTQY
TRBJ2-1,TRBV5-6,ASSLPDRSTYNEQF
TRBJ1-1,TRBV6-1,ASSEDPRTVTEAF
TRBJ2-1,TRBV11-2,ASSSGGVTRSNEQF
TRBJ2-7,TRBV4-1,ASSQGGLAVSYEQY
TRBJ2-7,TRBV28,ASSWGYGGRTEQY
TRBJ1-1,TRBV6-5,ASSSTWTGALHGTF
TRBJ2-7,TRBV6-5,ASLAGYEQY
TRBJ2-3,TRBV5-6,ASSLAATSADTQY
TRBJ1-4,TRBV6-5,ASSPGGQPPEKLF
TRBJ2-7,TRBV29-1,SVEKTDYEQY
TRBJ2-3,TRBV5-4,ASSFGSQVVITDTQY
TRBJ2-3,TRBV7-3,ASSLIGLAPDTQY
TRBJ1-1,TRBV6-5,ASSFGPYTEAF
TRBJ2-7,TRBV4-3,ASSQKGGTYEQY
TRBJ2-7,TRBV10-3,AISESASGRAKYEQY
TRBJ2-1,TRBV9,ASSVADIGLADNEQF
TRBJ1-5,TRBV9,ASSSGTVSNQPQH
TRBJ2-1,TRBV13,ASSLALGAGNEQF
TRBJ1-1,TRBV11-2,ASRSGQGNTEAF
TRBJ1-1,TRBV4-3,ASSQESQNWVRTEAF
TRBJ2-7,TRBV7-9,ASSLEEGAYEQY
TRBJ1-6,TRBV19,ASSMRGIGDSPLH
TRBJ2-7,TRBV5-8,ASSQDPPSTSGYEQY
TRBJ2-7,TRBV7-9,ASSLSYEQY
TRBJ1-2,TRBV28,ASSPIGLTGVNYGYT
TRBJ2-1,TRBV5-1,ASSLGTWEGHEQF
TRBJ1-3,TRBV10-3,AISWGTGLLSGNTIY
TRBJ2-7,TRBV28,ASSFRGVVYEQY
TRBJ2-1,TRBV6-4,ASSDRLAAPYNEQF
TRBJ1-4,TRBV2,ASSGGGEKLF
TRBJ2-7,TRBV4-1,ASRGVGYEQY
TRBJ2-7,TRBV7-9,ASSQPGSYEQY
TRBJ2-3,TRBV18,ASSPPFGQGTDTQY
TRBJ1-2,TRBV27,ASSFAWTGRLGGYT
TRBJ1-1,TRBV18,ASSPTGGTNTEAF
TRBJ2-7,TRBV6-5,ASSYLTSGRIDEQY
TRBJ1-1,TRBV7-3,ASGGGMNTEAF
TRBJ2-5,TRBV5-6,ASSLAGTGGFETQY
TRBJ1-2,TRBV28,ASRTSWGAKGYT
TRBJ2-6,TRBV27,ASSALGANVLT
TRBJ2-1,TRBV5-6,ASSLAVRNEQF
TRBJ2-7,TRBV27,ASSPQQNYEQY